The present T cell receptor (beta chain) was sequenced within a study of CD8+ T cells in alopecia areata. About the study: Scoring treated patients' severity relied on the percentage of scalp area affected.

Broader study findings: Treatment with tofacitinib significantly lowered scalp clonality and reduced expanded CD8+ clones among the top 100.

Following RNA extraction, reverse transcription yielded cDNA that acted as the sequencing template. Sequenced by immunoSEQ multiplex PCR; TCRdb stores in-frame clones only, minus some. The top ten clones hold 1.3% of a sample with around 190,000 clones, under 80% of them seen once. As concerns this clone: Its target is unknown.

Per the germline V gene, CDR1 is SQVTM and CDR2 is ANQGSEA. V was cut by 4 bases and J by 5 bases, with 11 bases left in between. The CDR3 is 13 amino acids. Treatment specified: oral pan-JAK inhibitor, 5-10 mg twice daily. Here the sequenced sample was CD4+ T cells sorted from blood, taken at roughly week 49, from a patient treated with tofacitinib. The chain recombines TRBV29-1 with TRBJ1-4; TRBD1 is a possible D gene (6 bases). This TCR was recovered from a human donor with alopecia areata. The CDR3 loop reads CSVVARGNEKLFF. For the CDR3, the DNA is TGCAGCGTTGTGGCCAGGGGAAATGAAAAACTGTTTTTT.